The source of this TCR beta chain is a study of beta chain features in type 1 diabetes. General study points: PCR might favor shorter templates, but any such skew would affect patients and controls equally.

TCRB transcripts that were expressed got sequenced, as all of the isolated RNA had been reverse transcribed. Method: immunoSEQ multiplex PCR; TCRdb's copy keeps in-frame clones and lacks some. The sample gives roughly 130,000 clones, 9.2% of which show up once; 0.68% is in the top ten. The CDR3 totals 15 residues. In germline, CDR1 is SGHNT, CDR2 YYREEE (reference sequence). V shed 4 bases and J 5 bases; nucleotides not matched to a gene: 7. This clone was observed a few times. Its antigen is not identified. Sequencing was done on a sample of central memory CD4+ T cells from blood. The source is a man in his late teens or twenties in good health. The chain combines TRBV5-4 with TRBJ1-5; TRBD1 aligns across 9 bases. The CDR3 nucleotides are TGTGCCAGCAGCGATGGGACAGGGATCGATCAGCCCCAGCATTTT. It specifies CASSDGTGIDQPQHF.